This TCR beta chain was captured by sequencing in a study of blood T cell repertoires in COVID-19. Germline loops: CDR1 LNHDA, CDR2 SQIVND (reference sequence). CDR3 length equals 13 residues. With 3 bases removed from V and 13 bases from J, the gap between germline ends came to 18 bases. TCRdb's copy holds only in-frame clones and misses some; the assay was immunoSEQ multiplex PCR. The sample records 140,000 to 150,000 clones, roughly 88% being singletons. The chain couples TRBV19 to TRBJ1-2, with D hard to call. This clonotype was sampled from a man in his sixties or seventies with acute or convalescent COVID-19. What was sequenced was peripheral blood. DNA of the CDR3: TGTGCCAGTAGTATCACCGTGGAGGGATCCGGCACCTTC. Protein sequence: CASSITVEGSGTF. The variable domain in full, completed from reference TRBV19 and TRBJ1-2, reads DGGITQSPKYLFRKEGQNVTLSCEQNLNHDAMYWYRQDPGQGLRLIYYSQIVNDFQKGDIAEGYSVSREKKESFPLTVTSAQKNPTAFYLCASSITVEGSGTFGSGTRLTVV.